This entry features one T cell receptor beta chain sequence. The antigen is undetermined. The CDR3 runs to 18 residues. CDR1 and CDR2 (germline): MNHNS, SASEGT. V trimming: 4 bases; J trimming: 3 bases; junction bases outside the gene matches: 11. Measured with immunoSEQ multiplex PCR; TCRdb has only the in-frame clones, and not every one. This repertoire shows tens of thousands of clones, 93% found once; its top ten account for roughly 2%. The data belong to a study of graft-versus-host responses after intestinal transplantation. Study details: Isolated intestinal, liver-intestinal, or multivisceral transplants were what recipients had. The study gave all recipients anti-thymocyte globulin induction, then tacrolimus and steroids for 2 to 3 years. Study conclusions and caveats: After transplant, early declines in HvG clones were associated with peak levels of circulating GvH clones. In recipient marrow, GvH clones were found, and some appeared first in ileum or blood.

The V and J genes are TRBV6-1 and TRBJ2-3; 12 positions match TRBD1. The TCR comes from a human donor who received an intestinal transplant. The sequenced sample was unstimulated CD8+ T cells sorted from spleen or lymph node cells, obtained before intestinal transplant. CDR3 sequence reads: CASSAYTGTGGSTDTQYF. The CDR3 DNA sequence: TGTGCCAGCAGTGCCTATACCGGGACAGGGGGCTCAACAGATACGCAGTATTTT.